Listed here are 18 T cell receptor beta chains from one sample, sequenced in a study of cytomegalovirus exposure and HLA in healthy donors. PCR amplification relied on 60 Vbeta primers (plus 13 Jbeta primers). The protocol was immunoSEQ multiplex PCR, while the TCRdb copy is restricted to in-frame clones and leaves out a portion. The repertoire has over 150,000 clones, 79% of them found once; the top ten carry under 2.5%. Sequenced input: PBMCs. The source is a middle-aged man in good health and CMV-seronegative.

The rearrangement links TRBV7-2 to TRBJ2-5; no definite D call. The J call may be faulty, since TRBJ2-7 better matches the DNA end. This CDR3 region has 14 residues. CDR1 and CDR2 from the germline V gene are SGHTA and FQGNSA. Here the CDR3 DNA reads TGTGCCAGCAGCCCTCTAACAGAAATCTACGAGCAGTACTTC. Translating it yields CASSPLTEIYEQYF.

The rearrangement links TRBV5-1 to TRBJ2-2; 14 bases match TRBD2. Germline V CDR1 and CDR2: SGHRS, YFSETQ. The CDR3 is 17 residues long. Trimming cost V 0 bases and J 4 bases; bases outside gene matches: 2. CDR3 nucleotides: TGCGCCAGCAGCTTGGAAGGACTAGCGGGGGGCACCGGGGAGCTGTTTTTT. Residues: CASSLEGLAGGTGELFF.

The chain joins TRBV5-3 to TRBJ2-7; 7 bases line up with TRBD1. TRBV5-3 falls under the ORF class, with uncertain function. The junction had 6 bases not matched to a gene; V was cut back by 4 bases and J by 2 bases. This CDR3 contains 14 residues. In nucleotides, the CDR3 is TGTGCCAGAAGCAGTGACAGGGCTCCCTACGAGCAGTACTTC. As protein: CARSSDRAPYEQYF.

The rearrangement uses TRBV6-4 and TRBJ2-1; 8 nucleotides agree with TRBD2. Per the germline V gene, CDR1 is MRHNA and CDR2 is SNTAGT. The V gene end was trimmed by 6 bases and the J gene end by 6 bases; junction bases not matched to a gene: 10. This CDR3 spans 15 amino acids. CDR3 nucleotides: TGTGCCAGCAGCAAAGCCGGGACTAGTTCCAATGAGCAGTTCTTC. Its translation: CASSKAGTSSNEQFF.

The gene calls are TRBV6-1 and TRBJ1-5; maybe TRBD1 (6 bases). In germline, CDR1 is MNHNS, CDR2 SASEGT. The CDR3 totals 14 residues. V was clipped by 5 bases and J by 5 bases, with 13 bases between them. The CDR3 spells CASSHPGEYQPQHF. The CDR3, as DNA: TGTGCCAGCAGTCACCCAGGGGAATATCAGCCCCAGCATTTT.

The chain links TRBV7-2 to TRBJ2-1, with D perhaps matching TRBD1 (6 bases). The CDR3 consists of 13 residues. V lost 8 bases to trimming and J lost 4 bases, with 12 bases between them. Germline V gene sequence: CDR1 SGHTA, CDR2 FQGNSA. In DNA form, the CDR3 reads TGTGCCAGCTCCAAGGGGGTGTACAATGAGCAGTTCTTC. It codes for CASSKGVYNEQFF.

The CDR3 nucleotides read TGTGCCAGCAGCTCAAACCCAACAGTTAATGGCTACACCTTC. Translating gives CASSSNPTVNGYTF. The chain links TRBV7-2 to TRBJ1-2; D remains unclear. The CDR3 extends over 14 amino acids. Germline lookup yields CDR1 SGHTA and CDR2 FQGNSA. V dropped 4 bases and J dropped 6 bases, with 15 bases sitting between them.

This clone was detected only once. The germline gene is not matched at one end of the junction; a read error may be the cause. The identical CDR3 is also encoded by other nucleotide sequences in the sample. This chain joins TRBV29-1 and TRBJ2-7; 10 bases map to TRBD1. The germline V gene encodes CDR1 SQVTM and CDR2 ANQGSEA. The length of the CDR3 is 15 residues. CDR3 sequence reads: CSVEMEDRGSYEQYF. CDR3 bases: TGCAGCGTTGAGATGGAGGACAGGGGGTCCTATGAGCAGTACTTC.

The chain recombines TRBV6-5 with TRBJ2-5; TRBD1 aligns across 9 bases. The trim removed 5 bases at V and 1 base at J, leaving 5 bases unmatched. The germline V gene encodes CDR1 MNHEY and CDR2 SVGAGI. The CDR3 has 15 amino acids. The DNA of the CDR3 is TGTGCCAGCAGTCAAGGGACAGGGACCCAAGAGACCCAGTACTTC. The encoded protein is CASSQGTGTQETQYF.

J is TRBJ2-1 and V is TRBV7-8; D is possibly TRBD2 (6 bases). With 7 bases removed from V and 0 bases from J, the gap between germline ends came to 13 bases. Germline CDR1 reads SGHVS; CDR2 reads FQNEAQ. CDR3 size: 15 residues. The CDR3 DNA follows: TGTGCCAGCACCCCGGGGGAGAGCTCCTACAATGAGCAGTTCTTC. Translation gives CASTPGESSYNEQFF.

The genes are TRBV5-6 and TRBJ2-5, with D tentatively TRBD1 (6 bases). The better agreement between TRBJ2-7 and the DNA end casts doubt on the J call. Per the germline V gene, CDR1 is SGHDT and CDR2 is YYEEEE. The CDR3 spans 14 residues. This CDR3 reads CASSLDRDSYEQYF. As DNA, the CDR3 is TGTGCCAGCAGCTTGGACAGGGATTCCTACGAGCAGTACTTC.

The chain is built from TRBV9 and TRBJ2-5, with TRBD2 matching 7 bases. J lost 2 bases, V lost 0 bases, and 7 bases had no gene match. From germline, CDR1 is SGDLS and CDR2 YYNGEE. This CDR3 contains 16 residues. The CDR3 bases are TGTGCCAGCAGCGTAGGGGGAGGGTGGGTACAAGAGACCCAGTACTTC. Translating it yields CASSVGGGWVQETQYF. The full variable domain, its missing parts supplied by reference TRBV9 and TRBJ2-5, is DSGVTQTPKHLITATGQRVTLRCSPRSGDLSVYWYQQSLDQGLQFLIQYYNGEERAKGNILERFSAQQFPDLHSELNLSSLELGDSALYFCASSVGGGWVQETQYFGPGTRLLVL.

The CDR3 DNA reads TGTGCCAGCAGTTCGGGACTAGCGGGAGGGGAGCAGTACTTC. Translation gives CASSSGLAGGEQYF. This rearrangement joins TRBV27 to TRBJ2-7; 16 nucleotides align to TRBD2. In germline, CDR1 is MNHEY, CDR2 SMNVEV (reference sequence). Germline trimming cut 4 bases from V and 7 bases from J; bases unmatched to any gene: 1. The CDR3 contains 14 residues.

This clone came up a few times. This chain joins TRBV7-6 and TRBJ2-6; TRBD2 is a possible D gene (6 bases). The ends were cut back, 4 bases at V and 0 bases at J, with 13 bases in the middle. CDR3 length: 17 amino acids. The germline V gene has CDR1 SGHVS and CDR2 FNYEAQ. The DNA of the CDR3 is TGTGCCAGCAGCTGGGCGGGACTGCCCTCTGGGGCCAACGTCCTGACTTTC. Translating it yields CASSWAGLPSGANVLTF.

V gene TRBV29-1 combines with J gene TRBJ1-1; 8 bases are a match to TRBD1. With V trimmed by 6 bases and J by 0 bases, 3 bases remained unmatched. CDR1 SQVTM and CDR2 ANQGSEA come from the germline V gene. This CDR3 is built from 13 residues. DNA of the CDR3: TGCAGCGTCATCAGGGGGCTGAACACTGAAGCTTTCTTT. Amino acids: CSVIRGLNTEAFF.

This clone was seen a single time. The chain carries TRBV6-5 and TRBJ2-7, with D perhaps TRBD1 (6 bases). Trimming left V 6 bases short and J 7 bases short, with 22 bases between. This CDR3 comprises 15 residues. CDR1 is MNHEY and CDR2 is SVGAGI in the germline V gene. DNA of the CDR3: TGTGCCAGCAGCTCCCGGACAGCGGTGGCAGGGGAGCAGTACTTC. Translated: CASSSRTAVAGEQYF.

Concerning this clone: A read error may produce the germline difference seen at one junction end. The genes are TRBV7-9 and TRBJ2-7; 7 bases line up with TRBD1. This CDR3 has 16 residues. Germline values: CDR1 SEHNR, CDR2 FQNEAQ (reference sequence). The CDR3 region has the DNA TGTTCCAGCAGCTTAATCAACAGGGGCCCTTCCTACGAGCAGTACTTC. It codes for CSSSLINRGPSYEQYF.

V gene TRBV10-3 combines with J gene TRBJ2-7; 9 nucleotides agree with TRBD2. The germline CDR1 and CDR2 sequences are ENHRY and SYGVKD. There are 14 residues in the CDR3. The V gene end was trimmed by 0 bases and the J gene end by 3 bases; junction bases not matched to a gene: 0. CDR3 sequence (DNA): TGTGCCATCAGTGAGTCGCGGGGGGGCTACGAGCAGTACTTC. Translated: CAISESRGGYEQYF.